This note documents a single TCR beta chain sequence. What this receptor recognizes is not known. No qualities accompany the bases; no much larger clone lies one base away. TCRbeta CDR3 regions were amplified from genomic DNA using the immunoSEQ Assay, a bias-controlled multiplex PCR. As for the authors' bioinformatics: The number of nucleated cells in each sample was estimated from the amplification of reference gene primers within the assay. To quantify the absolute abundance of each unique TCRbeta CDR3 rearrangement, sequence reads were collapsed and filtered. For each sample, productive Simpson clonality was calculated as the square root of Simpson's diversity index over productive rearrangements. TCRdb's version of the immuneACCESS table is confined to in-frame rearrangements and falls short of the full clone set. An unresolved V gene accounts for under half of the shortfall where checked; the remainder is of unknown origin. V and J calls and clone size are copied from that table; D and trimming were computed from the DNA. Within this sample are hundreds of thousands of clones, with over 75% of them counted one time only. The top ten constitute around 1.1% of the sample.

Per the germline V gene, MNHNS is the CDR1 and SASEGT is the CDR2. Trimmed from V: 3 bases; trimmed from J: 0 bases; junction bases lacking a gene match: 12. The CDR3 contains 19 residues, cysteine and phenylalanine counted. CDR3 DNA is the only sequence kept; it has 57 bases, read in frame from the first base. This entry comes from a study of blood T cell repertoires in COVID-19 (dated by TCRdb to 2019 to 2021). About the study as a whole: Collaborator samples came from the United States, Italy and Spain and covered acute and convalescent phases of COVID-19. The prospective study material was composed of cDNA or gDNA derived from T cells, B-cell-depleted T cells, or PBMCs. Subjects who had been exposed to COVID-19, were actively infected with it, or had recovered from it provided the deeply sampled blood TCRbeta repertoires that made up the dataset. The repertoires were made available in a free public database intended to serve as a resource for research on the immune response to SARS-CoV-2. The samples were drawn from the first 160 participants of the ongoing ImmuneRACE study and from about 1,200 subjects provided by 6 global collaborators. Nearly every sample came with metadata listing a de-identified subject ID, COVID-19 status, age in years and sex. Where HLA class I and class II types were available, the types were taken from metadata supplied by the sample provider, not from assay-based typing. Overall study outcomes, separate from this receptor: How much clinical and demographic metadata was included differed by source and by participant, and the metadata was provided uncurated.

In the prospective study, participants were 18 to 89 years old, resided in about 25 geographic areas of the United States, and were enrolled through a virtual design. In the prospective study, participants were assigned to cohorts based on the clinical history participants reported in a screening survey and a study questionnaire. ImmuneRACE Cohort 3 recovered participants were defined by two consecutive negative NP/OP PCR tests, healthcare professional clearance, or symptom resolution. Mobile phlebotomists in the prospective study collected whole blood, serum and a nasopharyngeal or oropharyngeal swab from every participant. Prospective study participants could optionally give additional blood draws and questionnaires over an approximately two-month period. Before DNA extraction, prospective study blood samples were shipped either frozen or at room temperature.

Sequenced material: PBMCs or T cells enriched from blood (not recorded which). The chain employs TRBV6-1 and TRBJ2-1, with 9 middle bases fitting TRBD1. The receptor comes from a man younger than 45 who had recovered from COVID-19. The DNA reads as follows: TGTGCCAGCAGTGAGCGACCGGGACAGGGACCCAGCTCCTACAATGAGCAGTTCTTC. Translation gives CASSERPGQGPSSYNEQFF.